This section outlines one T cell receptor beta chain sequence together with its context. These data are taken from a study of blood T cell repertoires in COVID-19. Overall study: Material from acute and convalescent COVID-19 was sourced from the United States, Italy and Spain. In each case, the material was cDNA or gDNA derived from T cells, B-cell-depleted T cells, or PBMCs.

With V trimmed by 6 bases and J by 5 bases, 4 bases remained unmatched. Germline CDR1 MDHEN, CDR2 SYDVKM. The CDR3 consists of 13 residues. In the authors' workflow: The assay estimated nucleated cells by amplifying reference gene primers. Using immunoSEQ multiplex PCR, the repertoire was profiled, and TCRdb retains in-frame clones only, with some absent. V and J calls and clone size are as listed in that table; D and trimming were resolved from the DNA. The repertoire includes some 25,000 clones, 70% to 90% of them detected once, and over 9.5% sits in the top ten. The specimen sequenced was peripheral blood. The V call is TRBV28, the J call TRBJ1-2; 9 bases line up with TRBD1. This clonotype was sampled from a man between 65 and 79 years old with acute or convalescent COVID-19. CDR3: CASRQGATYGYTF. CDR3 nucleotides: TGTGCCAGCAGACAGGGGGCGACATATGGCTACACCTTC.